The next 9 T cell receptor beta chains were all read from a single sample in a study of human T cells and chemical hapten exposure. TCRdb re-derived calls from the RACE reads in MiXCR, one entry per CDR3 protein. This sample has some 350,000 distinct CDR3 sequences; over 6% occur once, and the top ten carry around 5.6%. Indicated time point: patch test 2, 6 weeks after DPC sensitization. Sample treatment: therapeutic diphenylcyclopropenone sensitization with weekly scalp DPC. The sequencing used whole blood, collected in connection with sensitization to the hapten diphenylcyclopropenone (DPC). The receptors come from a woman aged 18-29 years with alopecia areata. Some clones in this sample may be carry-over from other donors' samples.

A few counts support this clonotype. The chain recombines TRBV29-1 with TRBJ2-5; D might be TRBD1 (6 bases). V was pared by 7 bases and J by 1 base, with 10 bases between. Germline V gives CDR1 SQVTM, CDR2 ANQGSEA. The CDR3 consists of 12 residues. In nucleotides, the CDR3 is TGCAGCGACGGGACACCCCAAGAGACCCAGTACTTC. Translated: CSDGTPQETQYF.

This clonotype came up a few times. The chain uses TRBV7-9 and TRBJ1-2; a possible D gene is TRBD1 (6 bases). Per the germline V gene, CDR1 is SEHNR and CDR2 is FQNEAQ (reference sequence). The V end lost 1 base, the J end lost 6 bases, and 9 bases lay between the germline ends. There are 13 residues in the CDR3. The CDR3 DNA is TGTGCCAGCAGCTTAGTAGGACAGAATGGCTACACCTTC. Its protein product is CASSLVGQNGYTF. Full variable domain (missing parts from reference TRBV7-9 and TRBJ1-2): DTGVSQNPRHKITKRGQNVTFRCDPISEHNRLYWYRQTLGQGPEFLTYFQNEAQLEKSRLLSDRFSAERPKGSFSTLEIQRTEQGDSAMYLCASSLVGQNGYTFGSGTRLTVV.

This clonotype occurred many times. The chain recombines TRBV9 with TRBJ1-6; 7 positions agree with TRBD1. There are 14 residues in the CDR3. V was clipped by 4 bases and J by 6 bases; unmatched bases: 4. CDR1 and CDR2 (germline): SGDLS, YYNGEE. The chain's CDR3 is CASSSQGGNSPLHF. The DNA of the CDR3 is TGTGCCAGCAGCTCCCAGGGGGGTAATTCACCCCTCCACTTT.

This clonotype was counted at least ten times. The V and J genes are TRBV7-6 and TRBJ2-5, with D unclear. This CDR3 is built from 14 residues. V shed 1 base and J shed 3 bases, with 9 bases lying between them. The germline V gene encodes CDR1 SGHVS and CDR2 FNYEAQ. For the CDR3, the DNA is TGTGCCAGCAGCTTAGTGGGCGCGGAAGAGACCCAGTACTTC. Residues: CASSLVGAEETQYF.

In its sample, this clonotype was seen many times. The V and J genes are TRBV27 and TRBJ1-2; 7 bases agree with TRBD1. Germline trimming cut 5 bases from V and 8 bases from J; bases unmatched to any gene: 11. This CDR3 comprises 14 residues. Germline assignment: CDR1 MNHEY and CDR2 SMNVEV (reference sequence). CDR3 in DNA: TGTGCCAGCAGTCCCCGACAGGGCATGGGGGGCTACACCTTC. This codes for CASSPRQGMGGYTF.

V is TRBV11-2 and J is TRBJ2-2; D is unclear. The length of the CDR3 is 14 residues. The V end was cut by 0 bases, the J end by 4 bases, with 6 bases between. Germline-derived CDR1 and CDR2 are SGHAT and FQNNGV. The CDR3 region is CASSLESSTGELFF. Here the CDR3 DNA reads TGTGCCAGCAGCTTAGAATCGAGCACCGGGGAGCTGTTTTTT.

This clonotype has more than one count but fewer than ten. V gene TRBV3-1 combines with J gene TRBJ1-2; a weak D match, TRBD1 (5 bases). The V end lost 0 bases, the J end lost 8 bases, and 16 bases lay between the germline ends. The V gene's germline CDR1 is LGHDT and CDR2 YNNKEL (reference sequence). This CDR3 spans 15 amino acids. CDR3 in DNA: TGTGCCAGCAGCCAAGATGTCCAGGGTTTTCAGGGCTACACCTTC. Translation: CASSQDVQGFQGYTF.

This CDR3 reads CASGLVLGRGGRTEAFF. DNA of the CDR3: TGTGCTAGTGGTTTGGTACTCGGGAGAGGGGGTCGCACTGAAGCTTTCTTT. The rearrangement links TRBV12-5 to TRBJ1-1, with D possibly TRBD1 on 6 matching bases. This CDR3 region has 17 residues. Looked up from germline, CDR1 is LGHNT and CDR2 is FRNRAP. V lost 0 bases to trimming and J lost 4 bases, with 18 bases between them. The full variable domain, its missing parts supplied by reference TRBV12-5 and TRBJ1-1, is DARVTQTPRHKVTEMGQEVTMRCQPILGHNTVFWYRQTMMQGLELLAYFRNRAPLDDSGMPKDRFSAEMPDATLATLKIQPSEPRDSAVYFCASGLVLGRGGRTEAFFGQGTRLTVV.

The chain couples TRBV4-3 to TRBJ1-1, with 9 bases that match TRBD1. Germline V gene data show CDR1 as LGHNA and CDR2 as YSLEER. V shed 0 bases and J 5 bases; nucleotides not matched to a gene: 10. The length of the CDR3 is 17 residues. The CDR3 spells CASSQDTRTGVHTEAFF. CDR3 coding DNA: TGCGCCAGCAGCCAAGATACACGGACAGGGGTACATACTGAAGCTTTCTTT.